This T cell receptor beta chain appears in the sequencing data of a study of beta chain features in type 1 diabetes. Turning to the study itself: Analysis included roughly 100 million sorted cells drawn from all samples.

Findings of the study overall: Within the patient group, naive, central memory and Treg TCRB repertoires appeared more similar to each other than within healthy donors. Among patients with Type 1 diabetes, TCRB CDR3s were moderately but significantly shorter in every one of the four CD4+ subsets.

Blood was drawn once from each donor into heparinised tubes. The draws averaged about 110 mL. The CDR3 has 14 residues. Germline-derived CDR1 and CDR2 are SSHAT and FNYEAQ (reference sequence). Concerning this clone: Its specificity is unknown. The junction shows a germline mismatch at one end, possibly a read error.

Reverse transcribing all isolated RNA meant expressed TCRB transcripts were sequenced. Here immunoSEQ multiplex PCR was the method, and the copy in TCRdb shows in-frame clones only, minus some. The table records over 150,000 clones, less than 9.5% of them present only once. The sample was central memory CD4+ T cells from blood. This clonotype was sampled from a man aged 18 to 35 in good health. The V and J genes are TRBV7-7 and TRBJ2-5, with D tentatively TRBD2 (6 bases). The CDR3 DNA reads as TGTGCTAGCAGCTTAGATGGGGCGGGGGAGACCCAGTACTTC. Translation gives CASSLDGAGETQYF.